The present T cell receptor beta chain was sequenced within a study of blood T cell repertoires in COVID-19. About the research overall: Acute and convalescent COVID-19 specimens originated in the United States, Italy and Spain. PBMCs, B-cell-depleted T cells, or T cells were the source of the cDNA or gDNA that made up the material.

The germline V gene encodes CDR1 SGHRS and CDR2 YFSETQ. The CDR3 runs to 14 residues. With 2 bases clipped from V and 3 bases from J, the junction kept 2 bases outside the gene matches. Profiling relied on immunoSEQ multiplex PCR, and the TCRdb table lists in-frame clones only, not all of them. This table has roughly 250,000 clones, around 86% appearing once. Ages ranged from roughly 18 to 100 years, with residence in around 24 US areas. Participant-reported clinical history was the basis for cohort assignment. The sequence was obtained from a woman in her thirties or forties with acute COVID-19. The chain has TRBV5-1 and TRBJ2-7; 10 positions match TRBD2. The sample taken for sequencing was PBMCs or T cells enriched from blood (not recorded which). CDR3 bases: TGCGCCAGCAGCTTACGGACTAGCGGCTACGAGCAGTACTTC. Encoded protein: CASSLRTSGYEQYF.